One sample yielded the 23 T cell receptor beta chains listed below, sequenced in a study of shared T cell receptors in the human thymus. Generated by immunoSEQ multiplex PCR, the TCRdb table keeps only in-frame clones and is missing some. The data hold about 660,000 clones, with approximately 88% observed a single time. The same data also went into a second study, on human thymus T cells.

Sample: thymocytes. These receptors were collected from a boy under three years old with a congenital heart defect.

The genes are TRBV7-9 and TRBJ1-4, with D unresolved. The ends were cut back, 5 bases at V and 4 bases at J, with 14 bases in the middle. Germline CDR1 reads SEHNR; CDR2 reads FQNEAQ (reference sequence). The CDR3 has 15 residues. In DNA form, the CDR3 reads TGTGCCAGCAGCCCCCCGGACTCCTTTAATGAAAAACTGTTTTTT. Amino acid sequence: CASSPPDSFNEKLFF.

The chain combines TRBV25-1 with TRBJ2-5; no definite D call. The V gene lost 6 bases and the J gene lost 5 bases, with 10 bases spanning the gap. The CDR3 has 12 residues. Per germline, CDR1 MGHDK and CDR2 SYGVNS. The CDR3 sequence: CASRARMETQYF. The CDR3 region has the DNA TGTGCCAGCAGGGCCAGGATGGAGACCCAGTACTTC.

The rearrangement joins TRBV19 to TRBJ2-3; 9 nucleotides align to TRBD2. This CDR3 region has 17 residues. Losses at the gene ends were 6 bases for V and 0 bases for J; bases not matched to a gene: 10. Germline lookup yields CDR1 LNHDA and CDR2 SQIVND (reference sequence). CDR3 residues: CASRAASSGTSTDTQYF. The CDR3 DNA is TGTGCCAGTAGGGCCGCGTCTAGCGGGACCAGCACAGATACGCAGTATTTT. Full variable domain (remainder filled in from reference TRBV19 and TRBJ2-3): DGGITQSPKYLFRKEGQNVTLSCEQNLNHDAMYWYRQDPGQGLRLIYYSQIVNDFQKGDIAEGYSVSREKKESFPLTVTSAQKNPTAFYLCASRAASSGTSTDTQYFGPGTRLTVL.

The chain couples TRBV19 to TRBJ1-2, with 9 bases lining up with TRBD1. The CDR3 is 15 residues long. Germline V gives CDR1 LNHDA, CDR2 SQIVND (reference sequence). V shed 5 bases and J 4 bases; nucleotides not matched to a gene: 8. CDR3 amino acids: CASSGTGINCYGYTF. The CDR3 DNA is TGTGCCAGTAGTGGGACAGGGATCAATTGCTATGGCTACACCTTC.

The V call is TRBV4-3, the J call TRBJ2-1; D possibly corresponds to TRBD2 (5 bases). From germline, CDR1 is LGHNA and CDR2 YSLEER. The length of the CDR3 is 18 residues. V lost 0 bases and J lost 3, with 18 bases in between. CDR3: CASSQDPPSRHYYNEQFF. The CDR3 region has the DNA TGCGCCAGCAGCCAAGATCCCCCTAGCCGGCATTACTACAATGAGCAGTTCTTC.

V usage is TRBV29-1 and J usage is TRBJ2-2; 8 bases fit TRBD2. With V trimmed by 1 base and J by 3 bases, 13 bases remained unmatched. The CDR3 has 18 residues. From germline, CDR1 is SQVTM and CDR2 ANQGSEA. Here the CDR3 reads CSVEGPSSGGAHTGELFF. The CDR3 nucleotides are TGCAGCGTTGAAGGCCCCAGCAGCGGGGGAGCTCACACCGGGGAGCTGTTTTTT.

The chain employs TRBV6-6 and TRBJ1-2; no clear D gene. The V gene's germline CDR1 is MNHNY and CDR2 SVGAGI (reference sequence). The V and J ends lost 5 bases and 7 bases respectively, with 17 bases between them. The CDR3 consists of 14 residues. This CDR3 is CASSPKPLPGGYTF. DNA for the CDR3: TGTGCCAGCAGTCCTAAGCCCCTTCCTGGTGGCTACACCTTC.

The chain combines TRBV5-7 with TRBJ2-3; TRBD2 might be the D (5 bases). TRBV5-7 carries the ORF label, with uncertain function. Trimming cost V 2 bases and J 4 bases, with 17 bases left between them. This CDR3 comprises 16 residues. CDR3 coding DNA: TGTGCCAGCAGCTTCCGTAGTGAGGGAGTAGCAGATACGCAGTATTTT. It is translated as CASSFRSEGVADTQYF.

The rearrangement joins TRBV6-6 to TRBJ2-2; 11 positions agree with TRBD1. V shed 5 bases and J 5 bases; nucleotides not matched to a gene: 4. This CDR3 is built from 15 residues. Looked up from germline, CDR1 is MNHNY and CDR2 is SVGAGI (reference sequence). The CDR3 loop is CASSTRDRGTGELFF. The CDR3 DNA reads TGTGCCAGCAGTACTCGGGACAGGGGGACCGGGGAGCTGTTTTTT.

The V gene is TRBV7-9, the J gene TRBJ1-2, with D tentatively TRBD1 (5 bases). The ends were cut back, 3 bases at V and 2 bases at J, with 13 bases in the middle. The CDR3 contains 15 residues. Looked up from germline, CDR1 is SEHNR and CDR2 is FQNEAQ (reference sequence). The CDR3 sequence: CASSLGGLKNYGYTF. CDR3 DNA: TGTGCCAGCAGCTTGGGGGGTTTAAAGAACTATGGCTACACCTTC.

V and J are TRBV27 and TRBJ2-1; 8 bases agree with TRBD2. V lost 5 bases and J lost 3; bases outside the gene matches: 6. The CDR3 consists of 15 residues. Germline V lookup: CDR1 MNHEY, CDR2 SMNVEV (reference sequence). The CDR3 loop reads CASSPERELYNEQFF. The DNA of the CDR3 is TGTGCCAGCAGTCCAGAGCGGGAGCTCTACAATGAGCAGTTCTTC.

This chain joins TRBV27 and TRBJ2-6; possibly TRBD1 for D (7 bases). Germline CDR1 and CDR2: MNHEY and SMNVEV (reference sequence). The CDR3 loop spans 17 amino acids. With 2 bases removed from V and 2 bases from J, the gap between germline ends came to 13 bases. DNA of the CDR3: TGTGCCAGCAGTTTAACCAGGGGGGTTCCTGGGGCCAACGTCCTGACTTTC. Its protein is CASSLTRGVPGANVLTF.

J is TRBJ2-7 and V is TRBV7-9; the match to TRBD2 covers 8 bases. Germline values: CDR1 SEHNR, CDR2 FQNEAQ (reference sequence). Unmatched junction bases numbered 11, after V lost 5 bases and J lost 5 bases. CDR3 length equals 15 residues. The CDR3 nucleotides are TGTGCCAGCAGCACGACTAGCGCGGGGGTAAACGAGCAGTACTTC. This translates into CASSTTSAGVNEQYF.

The chain combines TRBV10-1 with TRBJ1-1; D is uncertain. This CDR3 contains 15 residues. The germline CDR1 and CDR2 sequences are WNHNN and SYGVQD (reference sequence). V lost 2 bases, J lost 1 base, and 11 bases lay in between. The CDR3 DNA reads as TGCGCCAGCAGTGAGGAGACGGGATCGAACACTGAAGCTTTCTTT. It translates to CASSEETGSNTEAFF.

The genes are TRBV4-3 and TRBJ2-1; 7 positions agree with TRBD1. Germline V gene data show CDR1 as LGHNA and CDR2 as YSLEER. With V trimmed by 2 bases and J by 5 bases, 15 bases remained unmatched. The CDR3 spans 18 residues. DNA for the CDR3: TGCGCCAGCAGCCAAAGGACAGGCAGGGGAAACTATCACAATGAGCAGTTCTTC. It encodes CASSQRTGRGNYHNEQFF.

The chain has TRBV27 and TRBJ2-7; D is ambiguous. Germline V lookup: CDR1 MNHEY, CDR2 SMNVEV (reference sequence). CDR3 length: 16 residues. The V and J ends lost 5 bases and 5 bases respectively, with 22 bases between them. DNA for the CDR3: TGTGCCAGCAGTGCATACACCAGAGGAGCCTTCCACGAGCAGTACTTC. Residues: CASSAYTRGAFHEQYF.

The chain couples TRBV6-6 to TRBJ1-1; D is perhaps TRBD1 (5 bases). The CDR3 is made up of 14 amino acids. Trimming shortened V by 6 bases and J by 1 base, and 12 bases separated the two germline ends. Germline CDR1 reads MNHNY; CDR2 reads SVGAGI (reference sequence). The CDR3 loop reads CASSQQGKNTEAFF. The CDR3 coding sequence is TGTGCCAGCAGCCAGCAGGGAAAGAACACTGAAGCTTTCTTT.

This chain joins TRBV9 and TRBJ2-5; no definite D call. The CDR3 length is 12 residues. The ends were cut back, 1 base at V and 5 bases at J, with 6 bases in the middle. Germline CDR1 reads SGDLS; CDR2 reads YYNGEE. The CDR3 reads CASSVTGETQYF. Here the CDR3 DNA reads TGTGCCAGCAGCGTAACGGGTGAGACCCAGTACTTC. The variable domain in full, completed from reference TRBV9 and TRBJ2-5, reads DSGVTQTPKHLITATGQRVTLRCSPRSGDLSVYWYQQSLDQGLQFLIQYYNGEERAKGNILERFSAQQFPDLHSELNLSSLELGDSALYFCASSVTGETQYFGPGTRLLVL.

The rearrangement uses TRBV7-3 and TRBJ2-7; weak D call: TRBD2 (5 bases). The germline gives CDR1 SGHTA, CDR2 FQGTGA. V was pared by 0 bases and J by 5 bases, with 17 bases between. The CDR3 totals 16 residues. CDR3 amino acids: CASSLTGRRTPHEQYF. The CDR3 DNA follows: TGTGCCAGCAGCTTAACGGGGAGACGGACTCCCCACGAGCAGTACTTC.

The V gene is TRBV5-6, the J gene TRBJ2-1; D is perhaps TRBD2 (5 bases). Germline lookup yields CDR1 SGHDT and CDR2 YYEEEE. Deletions cut 4 bases from V and 5 bases from J, with 10 bases between. The CDR3 extends over 13 amino acids. The CDR3 nucleotides are TGTGCCAGCAGCCTGAGCGGAGACAATGAGCAGTTCTTC. Its protein product is CASSLSGDNEQFF.

The J gene is TRBJ1-4, the V gene TRBV28, with 9 positions matching TRBD1. This CDR3 has 13 residues. Germline V gene lookup returns CDR1 MDHEN and CDR2 SYDVKM. Losses at the gene ends were 9 bases for V and 5 bases for J; bases not matched to a gene: 4. CDR3 DNA: TGTGCCAGTGCCGGGACAGGGAATGAAAAACTGTTTTTT. Protein product: CASAGTGNEKLFF.

The V and J genes are TRBV28 and TRBJ1-5; D may be TRBD1 (5 bases). V was trimmed by 5 bases and J by 6 bases, leaving 17 bases between them. This CDR3 is built from 15 residues. The V gene's germline CDR1 is MDHEN and CDR2 SYDVKM. This CDR3 reads CASSPGRVGVQPQHF. The CDR3 nucleotides are TGTGCCAGCAGTCCGGGCAGGGTAGGTGTTCAGCCCCAGCATTTT.

This clone was detected once. V gene TRBV10-3 combines with J gene TRBJ2-3; 12 nucleotides match TRBD2. The CDR3 spans 15 residues. The V segment lost 7 bases and the J segment 5 bases; nucleotides outside the gene matches: 7. Germline-derived CDR1 and CDR2 are ENHRY and SYGVKD. The CDR3 DNA reads TGTGCCATCACCCCTAGCGGGAGGGCCGTAGATACGCAGTATTTT. Translating it yields CAITPSGRAVDTQYF.